Below, one TCR beta chain is given with its context. The CDR3 is 14 amino acids. V shed 5 bases and J shed 0 bases, with 12 bases lying between them. The V gene's germline CDR1 is SQVTM and CDR2 ANQGSEA. This sample was taken from a study of regulatory T cells in long-lasting Graves disease. The time point was: persistent/refractory GD, antithyroid drugs over 5 years with positive TRAb. PBMC RNA served as the TCR library source. Library construction for TCR beta used iRepertoire HTBI primers and Arm-PCR of CDR3 regions. MiXCR, applied by TCRdb to the multiplex PCR reads, yields one record per CDR3 protein. The repertoire holds roughly 450,000 distinct CDR3 sequences, around 20% seen once, with 6.5% to 8% in the top ten.

J is TRBJ2-3 and V is TRBV29-1; the D gene is possibly TRBD2 (5 bases). The sample here was peripheral blood mononuclear cells (PBMCs), taken when the disease was refractory, from a patient treated with antithyroid drugs. This clonotype was sampled from a female donor with Graves disease. The CDR3 here is CSVRIRRSTDTQYF. The CDR3 DNA sequence: TGCAGCGTTCGGATCAGGAGGAGCACAGATACGCAGTATTTT.